These T cell receptor beta chains were read from a single sample in a study of cytomegalovirus exposure and HLA in healthy donors. Clones were read by immunoSEQ multiplex PCR, and TCRdb kept only the in-frame ones, dropping some. Here the sample spans 95,000 to 150,000 clones, about 75% being singletons. The specimen was PBMCs. Every receptor here comes from a man aged 55 to 70 in good health and CMV-seropositive. The CDR3 runs from the conserved cysteine through the conserved F or W. Each record gives: clone size, D gene, V gene, J gene, CDR3 DNA, CDR3 protein. A D gene is named only where the DNA matches it firmly. Size is stated for part of the rows, as once, few or many counts, or as a class when the clone is expanded.

clone size: -; D gene: TRBD1; V gene: TRBV7-9; J gene: TRBJ2-1; CDR3 DNA: TGTGCCAGCAGCCCCAGGGGGTGGGGACAGGGGGCAAAAATCGAGCAGTTCTTC; CDR3 protein: CASSPRGWGQGAKIEQFF
clone size: few; D gene: TRBD2; V gene: TRBV7-3; J gene: TRBJ2-2; CDR3 DNA: TGTGCCAGCAGCTCGCTAGCGGGTAACACCGGGGAGCTGTTTTTT; CDR3 protein: CASSSLAGNTGELFF
clone size: -; D gene: -; V gene: TRBV5-6; J gene: TRBJ2-6; CDR3 DNA: TGTGCCAGCAGCTTGGGAGCAGGGTCTGGGGCCAACGTCCTGACTTTC; CDR3 protein: CASSLGAGSGANVLTF
clone size: -; D gene: -; V gene: TRBV2; J gene: TRBJ2-7; CDR3 DNA: TGTGCCAGCAGACTCTTTTCGCAGGTAGGCTCCTACGAGCAGTACTTC; CDR3 protein: CASRLFSQVGSYEQYF
clone size: -; D gene: -; V gene: TRBV6-6; J gene: TRBJ1-1; CDR3 DNA: TGTGCCAGCAGTTACTTCAGGGGTCCTGAAGCTTTCTTT; CDR3 protein: CASSYFRGPEAFF
clone size: -; D gene: -; V gene: TRBV10-3; J gene: TRBJ1-3; CDR3 DNA: TGTGCCGCCGGCCGGGGGGGGCCGATAACTGGAAACACCATATATTTT; CDR3 protein: CAAGRGGPITGNTIYF
clone size: once; D gene: -; V gene: TRBV6-5; J gene: TRBJ1-5; CDR3 DNA: TGTGCCAGCAGTTACTCTGGGCAGCCTAATCAGCCCCAGCATTTT; CDR3 protein: CASSYSGQPNQPQHF
clone size: -; D gene: TRBD2; V gene: TRBV16; J gene: TRBJ2-3; CDR3 DNA: TGTGCCAGCAGCCTACAGGATGGACGACTAGCGGGTCTCACAGATACGCAGTATTTT; CDR3 protein: CASSLQDGRLAGLTDTQYF
clone size: -; D gene: -; V gene: TRBV6-1; J gene: TRBJ1-5; CDR3 DNA: TGTGCCAGCAGTGCTGTCCCTGGACGGGGAGATCAGCCCCAGCATTTT; CDR3 protein: CASSAVPGRGDQPQHF
clone size: -; D gene: -; V gene: TRBV5-1; J gene: TRBJ1-4; CDR3 DNA: TGCGCCAGCAGCTTGGGGGGCAAGGAGGAAAAACTGTTTTTT; CDR3 protein: CASSLGGKEEKLFF
clone size: -; D gene: -; V gene: TRBV11-2; J gene: TRBJ1-4; CDR3 DNA: TGTGCCAGCAGCCCCAGGGTTAGGGAAAAACTGTTTTTT; CDR3 protein: CASSPRVREKLFF
clone size: -; D gene: -; V gene: TRBV11-3; J gene: TRBJ2-1; CDR3 DNA: TGTGCCAGCAGCCCAACCTCCAACAGCTATGAGCAGTTCTTC; CDR3 protein: CASSPTSNSYEQFF
clone size: -; D gene: TRBD1; V gene: TRBV19; J gene: TRBJ2-3; CDR3 DNA: TGTGCCAGTAGTCCCAGGGGGTCCTACACAGATACGCAGTATTTT; CDR3 protein: CASSPRGSYTDTQYF
clone size: -; D gene: -; V gene: TRBV9; J gene: TRBJ2-7; CDR3 DNA: TGTGCCAGCAGCGTTGCACCAGGGGACCAGGTCGAGCAGTACTTC; CDR3 protein: CASSVAPGDQVEQYF
clone size: -; D gene: -; V gene: TRBV29-1; J gene: TRBJ1-1; CDR3 DNA: TGCAGCGTTAATACCAGGGCCTCCACTGAAGCTTTCTTT; CDR3 protein: CSVNTRASTEAFF
clone size: -; D gene: -; V gene: TRBV12-2; J gene: TRBJ1-1; CDR3 DNA: TGTGCAAGTCGCTTAGACAGGGAACGCACTGAAGCTTTCTTT; CDR3 protein: CASRLDRERTEAFF
clone size: -; D gene: -; V gene: TRBV5-8; J gene: TRBJ2-3; CDR3 DNA: TGTGCCAGCAGCTCAACAGGAGATACGCAGTATTTT; CDR3 protein: CASSSTGDTQYF
clone size: -; D gene: -; V gene: TRBV13; J gene: TRBJ1-6; CDR3 DNA: TGTGCCAGCAGCTTAAGTAGGCAGGCTTATTCACCCCTCCACTTT; CDR3 protein: CASSLSRQAYSPLHF
clone size: -; D gene: TRBD2; V gene: TRBV7-9; J gene: TRBJ2-7; CDR3 DNA: TGTGCCAGCAGCATCCGACTAGCGGAACGCTACGAGCAGTACTTC; CDR3 protein: CASSIRLAERYEQYF
clone size: once; D gene: -; V gene: TRBV20-1; J gene: TRBJ2-3; CDR3 DNA: TGCAGTGGGGACTCGGCAGATACGCAGTATTTT; CDR3 protein: CSGDSADTQYF
clone size: -; D gene: -; V gene: TRBV11-2; J gene: TRBJ2-1; CDR3 DNA: TGTGCCAGCAGCTTACTTAGCCTTGGGAATGAGCAGTTCTTC; CDR3 protein: CASSLLSLGNEQFF
clone size: -; D gene: TRBD1; V gene: TRBV4-1; J gene: TRBJ2-3; CDR3 DNA: TGCGCCAGCAGCCCAACCTGGGACAGGGAGGGAGATACGCAGTATTTT; CDR3 protein: CASSPTWDREGDTQYF
clone size: -; D gene: -; V gene: TRBV10-1; J gene: TRBJ2-3; CDR3 DNA: TGCGCCAGCAGTGAGTCGTCAGGAAGCACAGATACGCAGTATTTT; CDR3 protein: CASSESSGSTDTQYF
clone size: -; D gene: -; V gene: TRBV29-1; J gene: TRBJ1-1; CDR3 DNA: TGCAGCGTTGAGGGCAGCGAAGCTTTCTTT; CDR3 protein: CSVEGSEAFF
clone size: -; D gene: TRBD1; V gene: TRBV11-3; J gene: TRBJ1-1; CDR3 DNA: TGTGCCAGCAGCTTAGGCTCCGGGACAGGGAACACTGAAGCTTTCTTT; CDR3 protein: CASSLGSGTGNTEAFF
clone size: -; D gene: -; V gene: TRBV6-1; J gene: TRBJ1-5; CDR3 DNA: TGTGCCAGCTTCGAGGGATACAATCAGCCCCAGCATTTT; CDR3 protein: CASFEGYNQPQHF
clone size: once; D gene: -; V gene: TRBV11-2; J gene: TRBJ1-1; CDR3 DNA: TGTGCCAGCAGCTTAGAAAACAGGGTATCAGCTTTCTTT; CDR3 protein: CASSLENRVSAFF
clone size: few; D gene: TRBD2; V gene: TRBV5-1; J gene: TRBJ2-7; CDR3 DNA: TGCGCCAGCAGCTGGGGGACTAGCGGGAGAGTGTACTACGAGCAGTACTTC; CDR3 protein: CASSWGTSGRVYYEQYF
clone size: -; D gene: -; V gene: TRBV27; J gene: TRBJ1-1; CDR3 DNA: TGTGCCAGCAGTTTTAGGCCAACTAGAAACACTGAAGCTTTCTTT; CDR3 protein: CASSFRPTRNTEAFF
clone size: once; D gene: TRBD1; V gene: TRBV5-1; J gene: TRBJ2-5; CDR3 DNA: TGCGCCAGCAGCCCCGGACAGGGCCGTCAGACCCAGTACTTC; CDR3 protein: CASSPGQGRQTQYF
clone size: once; D gene: -; V gene: TRBV7-9; J gene: TRBJ2-1; CDR3 DNA: TGTGCCAGCAGCTCTCAGCGGGATGAGCAGTTCTTC; CDR3 protein: CASSSQRDEQFF
clone size: -; D gene: -; V gene: TRBV6-1; J gene: TRBJ2-1; CDR3 DNA: TGTGCCAGCAGTGATGACAGAAGCTCCTACAATGAGCAGTTCTTC; CDR3 protein: CASSDDRSSYNEQFF
clone size: -; D gene: TRBD1; V gene: TRBV6-1; J gene: TRBJ1-6; CDR3 DNA: TGTGCCGGGACAGGGAGCTCCTATAATTCACCCCTCCACTTT; CDR3 protein: CAGTGSSYNSPLHF
clone size: -; D gene: -; V gene: TRBV5-1; J gene: TRBJ1-1; CDR3 DNA: TGCGCCAGCAGCTTGGTTCGGGGTGAAGCTTTCTTT; CDR3 protein: CASSLVRGEAFF
clone size: -; D gene: TRBD1; V gene: TRBV7-3; J gene: TRBJ1-1; CDR3 DNA: TGTGCCAGCAGCCCAGGGACAGGGCTAGGGACTGAAGCTTTCTTT; CDR3 protein: CASSPGTGLGTEAFF
clone size: -; D gene: -; V gene: TRBV7-6; J gene: TRBJ1-3; CDR3 DNA: TGTGCCAGCAGCTTATCAGGGGCTCCTGGAAACACCATATATTTT; CDR3 protein: CASSLSGAPGNTIYF
clone size: -; D gene: TRBD1; V gene: TRBV28; J gene: TRBJ2-1; CDR3 DNA: TGTGCCAGCAGCCAAGGGACAGCGACCTCCTACAATGAGCAGTTCTTC; CDR3 protein: CASSQGTATSYNEQFF